Ten or more counts support the clone carrying this T cell receptor (beta chain). MiXCR, run by TCRdb on the 5' RACE reads, gives a single entry per CDR3 protein. The profile covers some 50,000 distinct CDR3 sequences, with 20% to 30% appearing a single time and 20% to 25% taken by the ten largest. The source of the sample is a study of neurological immune-mediated disorders. The CDR3 spans 14 residues. After removal of 6 bases from V and 4 bases from J, the junction contained 5 bases not matched to a gene. V and J are TRBV12-3 or TRBV12-4 and TRBJ1-1, with 10 bases identical to TRBD1. The clonotype originates from a woman aged 70-85 years in good health. The sequenced sample consisted of PBMCs. CDR3 sequence (DNA): TGTGCCAGCAGCGCGGACAGGGGGACCACTGAAGCTTTCTTT. This translates into CASSADRGTTEAFF.